A single sample gave rise to the 9 T cell receptor beta chains below, sequenced in a study of spatial heterogeneity in lung cancer. Described time point: sample taken at primary tumor resection. MiXCR, applied by TCRdb to the 5' RACE reads, yields one record per CDR3 protein. The data hold more than 6,000 distinct CDR3 sequences, with approximately 9.7% observed a single time. The sample was normal lung tissue next to the tumor, taken at surgery. Receptors were obtained from a male donor with early-stage non-small cell lung cancer.

This clonotype appeared many times. This sequence joins TRBV11-2 and TRBJ1-4; 7 positions match TRBD1. Germline loops: CDR1 SGHAT, CDR2 FQNNGV. V lost 1 base to trimming and J lost 8 bases; unmatched junction nucleotides: 10. CDR3 length equals 16 residues. CDR3 sequence reads: CASSLGEGAAGEKLFF. DNA for the CDR3: TGTGCCAGCAGCTTAGGGGAGGGGGCAGCAGGAGAAAAACTGTTTTTT.

In this sample, this clonotype turned up many times. The CDR3 region has the DNA TGTGCCAGCAGCTTAGCTGCTAGCGGGGGGGCCGTGTATGAGACCCAGTACTTC. This gives the protein CASSLAASGGAVYETQYF. The chain has TRBV7-2 and TRBJ2-5, with TRBD2 matching over 12 bases. The CDR3 loop spans 18 amino acids. Germline V CDR1 and CDR2: SGHTA, FQGNSA. The ends lost 0 bases at V and 5 bases at J; junction bases unmatched: 10. The variable domain in full, with the rest retrieved from reference TRBV7-2 and TRBJ2-5, is GAGVSQSPSNKVTEKGKDVELRCDPISGHTALYWYRQSLGQGLEFLIYFQGNSAPDKSGLPSDRFSAERTGGSVSTLTIQRTQQEDSAVYLCASSLAASGGAVYETQYFGPGTRLLVL.

This clonotype has a count of ten or more. This chain joins TRBV20-1 and TRBJ2-2; 11 positions match TRBD2. With 6 bases clipped from V and 1 base from J, the junction kept 10 bases outside the gene matches. Germline CDR1 is DFQATT and CDR2 is SNEGSKA (reference sequence). CDR3 size: 17 residues. In DNA, the CDR3 is TGCAGTGCCCCACGCAGGGGGACTAGCGGGAACACCGGGGAGCTGTTTTTT. As protein: CSAPRRGTSGNTGELFF.

The chain couples TRBV10-3 to TRBJ1-2; no clear D gene. This CDR3 is 13 amino acids long. Germline values: CDR1 ENHRY, CDR2 SYGVKD. Trimming pared 8 bases from V and 4 bases from J, leaving 14 bases between. CDR3 DNA sequence: TGTGCCATCCGCCCGACTGCGACCTATGGCTACACCTTC. Residues: CAIRPTATYGYTF.

This clonotype is medium-sized. The gene calls are TRBV4-2 and TRBJ1-6, with D maybe TRBD1 (6 bases). V dropped 3 bases and J dropped 5 bases, with 14 bases sitting between them. The CDR3 sequence is 16 residues long. Per the germline V gene, CDR1 is LGHNA and CDR2 is YNFKEQ. The CDR3 DNA reads TGTGCCAGCAGCCAGAGGATACAGGGAAATAATTCACCCCTCCACTTT. Residues: CASSQRIQGNNSPLHF.

Ten or more counts support this clonotype. The J gene is TRBJ1-4, the V gene TRBV24-1, with D possibly TRBD1 on 5 matching bases. Germline CDR1 KGHDR, CDR2 SFDVKD. Trimming cost V 0 bases and J 1 base, with 5 bases left between them. CDR3 length equals 15 residues. DNA for the CDR3: TGTGCCACCAGTGATTTGCAGGGAACTAATGAAAAACTGTTTTTT. Protein product: CATSDLQGTNEKLFF.

Many counts were recorded for this clonotype. The chain combines TRBV12-3 or TRBV12-4 with TRBJ2-7; TRBD2 agrees at 7 bases. CDR3 length equals 14 residues. The ends lost 5 bases at V and 2 bases at J; junction bases unmatched: 6. The chain's CDR3 is CASSPMGGAYEQYF. In DNA, the CDR3 is TGTGCCAGCAGTCCCATGGGGGGGGCCTACGAGCAGTACTTC.

This clonotype was observed many times. V usage is TRBV5-1 and J usage is TRBJ2-1; 10 bases agree with TRBD2. Germline CDR1 reads SGHRS; CDR2 reads YFSETQ. The CDR3 is 15 residues long. J lost 6 bases, V lost 2 bases, and 5 bases had no gene match. CDR3 loop: CASSFSGRESNEQFF. The CDR3, as DNA: TGCGCCAGCAGCTTCAGCGGGAGGGAATCCAATGAGCAGTTCTTC.

At least ten counts were recorded for this clonotype. The rearrangement uses TRBV11-2 and TRBJ2-1, with TRBD2 matching over 9 bases. The CDR3 totals 18 residues. Per germline, CDR1 SGHAT and CDR2 FQNNGV. The J segment lost 0 bases and the V segment lost 2 bases, leaving 8 bases of the junction unmatched. CDR3 protein: CASSLFLAGLPSYNEQFF. DNA of the CDR3: TGTGCCAGCAGCTTATTTCTAGCGGGACTTCCCTCCTACAATGAGCAGTTCTTC. Full variable domain (rest looked up from reference TRBV11-2 and TRBJ2-1): EAGVAQSPRYKIIEKRQSVAFWCNPISGHATLYWYQQILGQGPKLLIQFQNNGVVDDSQLPKDRFSAERLKGVDSTLKIQPAKLEDSAVYLCASSLFLAGLPSYNEQFFGPGTRLTVL.